The subject of this entry is one T cell receptor (beta chain). Measured with immunoSEQ multiplex PCR; TCRdb has only the in-frame clones, and not every one. Altogether 85,000 to 120,000 clones are present, about 85% being singletons, with the ten largest covering around 5%. These data belong to a study of blood T cell repertoires in COVID-19. Germline CDR1 and CDR2: KGHSH and LQKENI. The CDR3 sequence is 15 residues long. V was shortened by 3 bases and J by 2 bases, with 10 bases between the two germline ends. The rearrangement uses TRBV18 and TRBJ2-2; unclear D gene. The sequenced material came from peripheral blood. This TCR derives from a woman aged 50 to 60 with COVID-19, enrolled during active disease. The DNA of the CDR3 is TGTGCCAGCTCACCGTCGACTCCCAACACCGGGGAGCTGTTTTTT. It is translated as CASSPSTPNTGELFF.